What follows are 16 T cell receptor beta chains derived from one specimen sequenced in a study of T-cell memory formation after mild COVID-19. MiXCR was run by TCRdb on the 5' RACE reads, yielding one entry per CDR3 protein. Seen here are 550,000 to 600,000 distinct CDR3 sequences, 20% to 25% observed once, and the top ten hold about 8.4%. Input material: PBMCs or a T cell subset sorted from them (not recorded which). The receptors were gathered from an adult woman who had mild COVID-19 (a few samples of this study predate the infection). Cell type and time point are not known.

This clonotype was counted a few times. The chain joins TRBV4-1 to TRBJ2-6; the D gene is possibly TRBD1 (6 bases). The V end was cut by 4 bases, the J end by 3 bases, with 13 bases between. Germline V lookup: CDR1 MGHRA, CDR2 YSYEKL. This CDR3 has 16 residues. The CDR3 DNA follows: TGCGCCAGCAGCCCATCGACAGGAGGTGGGGCCAACGTCCTGACTTTC. Translation gives CASSPSTGGGANVLTF.

V usage is TRBV25-1 and J usage is TRBJ1-2, with D possibly being TRBD1 (6 bases). The germline CDR1 and CDR2 sequences are MGHDK and SYGVNS. V was cut by 4 bases and J by 11 bases, with 14 bases left in between. CDR3 length equals 12 residues. In DNA form, the CDR3 reads TGTGCCAGCAGTGGATCGGGACATTATTACACCTTC. It translates to CASSGSGHYYTF.

About this clonotype: A read error may explain this, as a much larger clone is one base away. This chain links TRBV12-3 or TRBV12-4 with TRBJ1-2; D gene unclear. V lost 5 bases, J lost 4 bases, and 8 bases lay in between. The CDR3 is 12 residues long. As DNA, the CDR3 is TGTGCCAGCAGTGATGAGAGCTATGGCTACACCTTC. Translation: CASSDESYGYTF.

For the CDR3, the DNA is TGTGCCAGCAGCCCGGCGGGGCCGAAGGTTGGCTACACCTTC. Protein: CASSPAGPKVGYTF. The chain combines TRBV14 with TRBJ1-2; maybe TRBD1 (5 bases). Germline V gene data show CDR1 as SGHDN and CDR2 as FVKESK. The CDR3 is 14 amino acids. The V end lost 4 bases, the J end lost 7 bases, and 16 bases lay between the germline ends. Based on the CDR3 plus reference TRBV14 and TRBJ1-2, the full variable domain is EAGVTQFPSHSVIEKGQTVTLRCDPISGHDNLYWYRRVMGKEIKFLLHFVKESKQDESGMPNNRFLAERTGGTYSTLKVQPAELEDSGVYFCASSPAGPKVGYTFGSGTRLTVV.

The chain is built from TRBV7-6 and TRBJ1-1; possibly TRBD1 for D (6 bases). This CDR3 is 14 amino acids long. From germline, CDR1 is SGHVS and CDR2 FNYEAQ. V was cut by 6 bases and J by 5 bases, with 16 bases left in between. The CDR3 nucleotides are TGTGCCAGCAGTACGACAGGAGGAAGGACTGAAGCTTTCTTT. This sequence encodes CASSTTGGRTEAFF.

The CDR3 coding sequence is TGTGCCAGCAGCTCGATAGACTCCATCTATGGCTACACCTTC. Protein: CASSSIDSIYGYTF. The J gene is TRBJ1-2, the V gene TRBV7-6; D unresolved. Germline-derived CDR1 and CDR2 are SGHVS and FNYEAQ. V was pared by 4 bases and J by 4 bases, with 13 bases between. This CDR3 region has 14 residues.

This clonotype has a handful of counts. This rearrangement joins TRBV5-6 to TRBJ2-1; a weak D match, TRBD1 (5 bases). This CDR3 region has 14 residues. Germline lookup yields CDR1 SGHDT and CDR2 YYEEEE. V was pared by 2 bases and J by 4 bases, with 10 bases between. The CDR3 loop reads CASSFGASYNEQFF. The CDR3 region has the DNA TGTGCCAGCAGCTTTGGGGCATCATACAATGAGCAGTTCTTC.

The rearrangement links TRBV9 to TRBJ1-4; TRBD1 agrees at 11 bases. Trimming at V came to 4 bases and at J to 8 bases, leaving 16 bases not matched to a gene. The CDR3 spans 18 residues. CDR1 is SGDLS, CDR2 YYNGEE, per germline. The CDR3 spells CASSPPDRGPGRGEKLFF. For the CDR3, the DNA is TGTGCCAGCAGCCCACCGGACAGGGGGCCCGGCAGAGGGGAAAAACTGTTTTTT.

This clonotype was detected a few times. The chain uses TRBV4-2 and TRBJ2-1, with unresolved D. Germline V gives CDR1 LGHNA, CDR2 YNFKEQ. V was pared by 0 bases and J by 8 bases, with 8 bases between. The CDR3 is 13 residues long. The CDR3, as DNA: TGTGCCAGCAGCCAAGATCAAGGAGATGAGCAGTTCTTC. Its protein product is CASSQDQGDEQFF.

Only a few counts were recorded for this clonotype. J is TRBJ2-1 and V is TRBV4-1; D may be TRBD2 (7 bases). The CDR3 is made up of 14 amino acids. The germline gives CDR1 MGHRA, CDR2 YSYEKL. Trimming left V 2 bases short and J 5 bases short, with 10 bases between. The CDR3 reads CASSQLGGHNEQFF. As DNA, the CDR3 is TGCGCCAGCAGCCAATTGGGGGGGCACAATGAGCAGTTCTTC.

The rearrangement uses TRBV4-2 and TRBJ1-2, with D possibly being TRBD1 (6 bases). Germline-derived CDR1 and CDR2 are LGHNA and YNFKEQ. The CDR3 runs to 16 residues. V lost 4 bases and J 7 bases, leaving 22 bases between the germline ends. The DNA for the CDR3 is TGTGCCAGCAGCCCGAGGGGGGCCGACGGCAGTTCTGGCTACACCTTC. Protein sequence: CASSPRGADGSSGYTF.

This clonotype turned up a few times. The chain recombines TRBV11-2 with TRBJ2-5, with a weak D call TRBD2 (6 bases). There are 16 residues in the CDR3. Germline CDR1 is SGHAT and CDR2 is FQNNGV. V lost 0 bases and J lost 7, with 18 bases in between. CDR3 region: CASSLDQASMGGTQYF. DNA for the CDR3: TGTGCCAGCAGCTTAGATCAAGCTTCTATGGGAGGGACCCAGTACTTC.

There are many counts of this clonotype. The J gene is TRBJ2-4, the V gene TRBV5-1, with D possibly TRBD1 on 6 matching bases. CDR3 size: 13 residues. Trimming pared 1 base from V and 5 bases from J, leaving 7 bases between. Germline values: CDR1 SGHRS, CDR2 YFSETQ. The CDR3 DNA follows: TGCGCCAGCAGCTTGCCAGGGGAAAACATTCAGTACTTC. As protein: CASSLPGENIQYF.

There are a few counts of this clonotype. The chain couples TRBV11-2 to TRBJ2-1, with D unclear. Germline lookup yields CDR1 SGHAT and CDR2 FQNNGV. CDR3 length equals 15 residues. Trimming pared 5 bases from V and 0 bases from J, leaving 11 bases between. In nucleotides, the CDR3 is TGTGCCAGCAGCGTTGATTGGGGCTCCTACAATGAGCAGTTCTTC. Encoded protein: CASSVDWGSYNEQFF.

V usage is TRBV30 and J usage is TRBJ1-5; D ambiguous. Between the trimmed V and J ends, which lost 1 base and 6 bases, there was a span of 13 bases. The CDR3 extends over 14 amino acids. CDR1 and CDR2 (germline): GTSNPN, SVGIG (reference sequence). The CDR3 here is CAWSGGVRAQPQHF. CDR3 nucleotide sequence: TGTGCCTGGAGTGGCGGGGTGCGGGCTCAGCCCCAGCATTTT.

This clonotype showed up just a few times. The rearrangement links TRBV18 to TRBJ1-2; D is unclear. CDR1 KGHSH and CDR2 LQKENI come from the germline V gene. V was cut by 3 bases and J by 2 bases, with 28 bases left in between. This CDR3 contains 20 residues. The CDR3 nucleotides are TGTGCCAGCTCACCGCCCCACCCAGGTGGGATGCTCCTTTTCAACTATGGCTACACCTTC. Encoded protein: CASSPPHPGGMLLFNYGYTF.